The rows below give T cell receptor beta chains drawn from one sample of a study of T-cell memory formation after mild COVID-19. TCRdb re-called the 5' RACE reads with MiXCR, one entry per CDR3 protein. In the table there are roughly 150,000 distinct CDR3 sequences, roughly 13% of which are singletons. The sample was PBMCs or a T cell subset sorted from them (not recorded which). Receptors originate from a man aged 18-30 years who had mild COVID-19 (a few samples of this study predate the infection). Cell type and time point are not known. Each CDR3 is given with its conserved first and last residue. The D gene is left open where the match is weak. Where a row states a size, it is once, few, many or the class of an expanded clone; other rows omit it.

V gene	clone size	D gene	J gene	CDR3 DNA	CDR3 protein
TRBV27	.	TRBD2	TRBJ2-1	TGTGCCAGCAGTGTACGAGCGGGATACTCCTACAATGAGCAGTTCTTC	CASSVRAGYSYNEQFF
TRBV2	many	.	TRBJ2-5	TGTGCCAGCAGTGAAGCGCTAAGGGAGACCCAGTACTTC	CASSEALRETQYF
TRBV5-1	.	TRBD1	TRBJ1-6	TGCGCCAGCAGCTTGGAGGGGGCGCGGAATTCACCCCTCCACTTT	CASSLEGARNSPLHF
TRBV7-2	.	.	TRBJ1-1	TGTGCCAGCAGCTTCTGGGGGTTGAACACTGAAGCTTTCTTT	CASSFWGLNTEAFF
TRBV7-9	.	.	TRBJ1-4	TGTGCCAGCGTCCGGGGTAGTGATGAAAAACTGTTTTTT	CASVRGSDEKLFF
TRBV5-1	.	.	TRBJ1-6	TGCGCCAGCAGCGAAGTCCAGGGTGGTTCACCCCTCCACTTT	CASSEVQGGSPLHF
TRBV6-5	.	.	TRBJ2-6	TGTGCCAGCCGAGGACAGATTCTCTCTGGGGCCAACGTCCTGACTTTC	CASRGQILSGANVLTF
TRBV7-2	few	TRBD2	TRBJ2-3	TGTGCCAGCAGCGTCCTAGCGGGGGCCCCAGATACGCAGTATTTT	CASSVLAGAPDTQYF
TRBV20-1	.	.	TRBJ2-1	TGCAGGGCCGGAGGGAGCTCCTACAATGAGCAGTTCTTC	CRAGGSSYNEQFF
TRBV6-2/TRBV6-3	.	.	TRBJ2-5	TGTGCCAGCAGTTACGGACAGCCCCAAGAGACCCAGTACTTC	CASSYGQPQETQYF
TRBV4-1	few	.	TRBJ2-2	TGCGCCAGCAGCCAAGACCCACAAACCGGGGAGCTGTTTTTT	CASSQDPQTGELFF
TRBV20-1	.	TRBD1	TRBJ1-5	TGCAGTGCGAGGACAGGGGGCAATCAGCCCCAGCATTTT	CSARTGGNQPQHF
TRBV12-3/TRBV12-4	few	.	TRBJ1-2	TGTGCCAGCAGTTTCTGGGGACCTAACTATGGCTACACCTTC	CASSFWGPNYGYTF
TRBV7-2	.	.	TRBJ1-5	TGTGCCAGCAGCTTAGCCCCTCGTCAGACCAATCAGCCCCAGCATTTT	CASSLAPRQTNQPQHF
TRBV27	.	.	TRBJ1-1	TGTGCCAGCAGTTTATACAGGACTTACACTGAAGCTTTCTTT	CASSLYRTYTEAFF
TRBV28	few	.	TRBJ2-5	TGTGCCAGCAGTTTAAGTATCCCGGCGGGGCGCGAGACCCAGTACTTC	CASSLSIPAGRETQYF
TRBV12-3/TRBV12-4	.	TRBD2	TRBJ2-3	TGTGCCAGCAGTTTAGGATCTAGCGGGGGTAGCACAGATACGCAGTATTTT	CASSLGSSGGSTDTQYF
TRBV19	many	TRBD1	TRBJ2-2	TGTGCCAGTAGTTTCGGGACAGGGATAACCGGGGAGCTGTTTTTT	CASSFGTGITGELFF
TRBV5-4	.	TRBD1	TRBJ2-2	TGTGCCAGCAGTTCGGACAGGGGTGGCACCGGGGAGCTGTTTTTT	CASSSDRGGTGELFF
TRBV24-1	.	.	TRBJ1-2	TGTGCCACCAGTGATTCAGGCAGGGGAAGCTATGGCTACACCTTC	CATSDSGRGSYGYTF
TRBV5-1	few	.	TRBJ2-2	TGCGCCAGCAGCTTCCAAGTTGGCGGGGAGCTGTTTTTT	CASSFQVGGELFF
TRBV5-1	.	.	TRBJ1-1	TGCGCCAGCAGCCGGGATCAGGGAGGCGCTTGGGACACTGAAGCTTTCTTT	CASSRDQGGAWDTEAFF
TRBV18	.	.	TRBJ1-6	TGTGCCAGCTCACCTAGGGAGAATTCACCCCTCCACTTT	CASSPRENSPLHF
TRBV30	few	TRBD1	TRBJ2-2	TGTGCCTCGGGACAGGGGAACACCGGGGAGCTGTTTTTT	CASGQGNTGELFF
TRBV7-2	many	TRBD2	TRBJ2-1	TGTGCCAGCAGCCGTCTAGCGGGGGGATTTGAGCAGTTCTTC	CASSRLAGGFEQFF
TRBV5-1	many	.	TRBJ1-1	TGCGCCAGCAAGGTGAGGTTGGAAGGCTGGGGCACTGAAGCTTTCTTT	CASKVRLEGWGTEAFF
TRBV29-1	few	TRBD2	TRBJ2-3	TGCAGCGTTGACCAGGCCTCGGGGGGGGCGATTACCACAGATACGCAGTATTTT	CSVDQASGGAITTDTQYF
TRBV7-9	.	.	TRBJ2-3	TGTGCCAGCAGCTTAGAAGGTCACACAGATACGCAGTATTTT	CASSLEGHTDTQYF
TRBV5-1	few	TRBD1	TRBJ2-5	TGCGCCAGTGGGACAGGAGAGTTCCAAGAGACCCAGTACTTC	CASGTGEFQETQYF
TRBV20-1	.	.	TRBJ1-2	TGCAGTTCAAGGCAGGGGTCTAACTATGGCTACACCTTC	CSSRQGSNYGYTF
TRBV7-2	few	.	TRBJ2-7	TGTGCCAGCAGCCCCTCCAGACAGGTTTCCTACGAGCAGTACTTC	CASSPSRQVSYEQYF
TRBV10-1	few	.	TRBJ2-1	TGCGCCAATACGACAGGACTCTACAATGAGCAGTTCTTC	CANTTGLYNEQFF
TRBV20-1	.	.	TRBJ1-6	TGCAGTGCTAGAAGTGGGGGCTCGTATAATTCACCCCTCCACTTT	CSARSGGSYNSPLHF
TRBV5-1	few	TRBD2	TRBJ2-3	TGCGCCAGCAGCTTAGGACTAGCGGGGAGTTCGGATACGCAGTATTTT	CASSLGLAGSSDTQYF
TRBV28	.	TRBD2	TRBJ2-5	TGTGCCAGCACTACCCCGGGACTAGCACGACAAGAGACCCAGTACTTC	CASTTPGLARQETQYF
TRBV5-1	.	.	TRBJ1-3	TGCGCCAGCAGCTCGGAAGGCAACCGAAACACCATATATTTT	CASSSEGNRNTIYF
TRBV5-1	many	.	TRBJ1-1	TGCGCCAGCAGTGACAGCGAGAACACTGAAGCTTTCTTT	CASSDSENTEAFF
TRBV10-3	few	TRBD1	TRBJ2-5	TGTGCCATCAGCAGGGGGACGGAAGAGACCCAGTACTTC	CAISRGTEETQYF
TRBV12-3/TRBV12-4	.	.	TRBJ1-6	TGTGCCAGCAGCCCCGGTTCTGCACCCCTCCACTTT	CASSPGSAPLHF
TRBV5-1	.	.	TRBJ2-7	TGCGCCAGCAGCTACCAGGGCTTCTCCTACGAGCAGTACTTC	CASSYQGFSYEQYF
TRBV20-1	.	.	TRBJ2-2	TGCAGTGCTAATCGAGCTGTGACGAACACCGGGGAGCTGTTTTTT	CSANRAVTNTGELFF
TRBV5-1	few	.	TRBJ1-1	TGCGCCAGCAGCTTGGGGGGCTGGATGAACACTGAAGCTTTCTTT	CASSLGGWMNTEAFF
TRBV7-2	many	.	TRBJ2-5	TGTGCCAGCAGCTTCAGAGCCCAAGAGACCCAGTACTTC	CASSFRAQETQYF
TRBV6-2/TRBV6-3	few	.	TRBJ1-2	TGTGCCAGCAGTACTCGGACGGGAAATGGCTACACCTTC	CASSTRTGNGYTF
TRBV7-2	few	.	TRBJ2-1	TGTGCCAGCAGCATCACCGGTGCTAACAATGAGCAGTTCTTC	CASSITGANNEQFF